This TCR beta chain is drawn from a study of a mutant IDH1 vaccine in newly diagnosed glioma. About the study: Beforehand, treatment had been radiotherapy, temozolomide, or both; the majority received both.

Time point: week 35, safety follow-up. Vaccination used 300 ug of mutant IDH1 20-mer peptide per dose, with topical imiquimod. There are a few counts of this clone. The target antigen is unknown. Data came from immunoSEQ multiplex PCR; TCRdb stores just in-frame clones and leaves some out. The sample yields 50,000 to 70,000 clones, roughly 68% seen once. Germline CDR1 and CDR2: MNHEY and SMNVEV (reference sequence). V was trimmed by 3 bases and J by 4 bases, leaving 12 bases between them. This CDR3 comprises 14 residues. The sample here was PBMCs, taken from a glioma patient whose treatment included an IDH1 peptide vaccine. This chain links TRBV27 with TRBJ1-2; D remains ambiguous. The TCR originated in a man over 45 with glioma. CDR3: CASSFGPPGYGYTF. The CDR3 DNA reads TGTGCCAGCAGTTTTGGCCCCCCCGGCTATGGCTACACCTTC.